The rows below give T cell receptor beta chains drawn from one sample of a study of shared clonotypes between healthy human individuals. Assay used: immunoSEQ multiplex PCR; TCRdb lists only in-frame clones, some missing. The repertoire includes over a million clones, approximately 98% of them detected once, and around 0.45% sits in the top ten. Sequencing was done on a sample of naive CD4+ T cells sorted from blood. Receptors were obtained from a man between 25 and 39 years old in good health. Both conserved end residues are part of each CDR3. The D gene is left open where the match is weak. Clone size is not always given. Where it is, it says once, few, many or a class for expanded clones.

j_gene,d_gene,abundance,v_gene,len,CDR3nt,CDR3aa
TRBJ1-3,TRBD1,.,TRBV18,15,TGTGCCAGCTCACCGGACAGGCAATATGGAAACACCATATATTTT,CASSPDRQYGNTIYF
TRBJ2-7,TRBD1,.,TRBV7-9,16,TGTGCCAGCAGCCGTTCCGGGACAGGACTCGATTACGAGCAGTACTTC,CASSRSGTGLDYEQYF
TRBJ2-2,TRBD2,.,TRBV19,17,TGTGCCAGTAGCCAACTAGCGGTTAGAGCGGGGACCGGGGAGCTGTTTTTT,CASSQLAVRAGTGELFF
TRBJ2-7,TRBD1,once,TRBV28,15,TGTGCCAGCAGTTATAGGACAGGCCCGAACTACGAGCAGTACTTC,CASSYRTGPNYEQYF
TRBJ2-7,TRBD2,.,TRBV4-3,15,TGCGCCAGCAGCCACAGACTAGCGGGAGAATACGAGCAGTACTTC,CASSHRLAGEYEQYF
TRBJ2-1,.,.,TRBV13,17,TGTGCCAGCAGCCTGACTTTGAGGGCCAGACTCTACAATGAGCAGTTCTTC,CASSLTLRARLYNEQFF
TRBJ2-2,.,.,TRBV6-1,14,TGTGCCAGCTGTCGACAGAGGTACACCGGGGAGCTGTTTTTT,CASCRQRYTGELFF
TRBJ2-7,.,once,TRBV29-1,12,TGCAGCGTTACAGGGACTACCTACGAGCAGTACTTC,CSVTGTTYEQYF
TRBJ2-2,.,.,TRBV19,14,TGTGCCAGTACGTCAAGTGGGAACACCGGGGAGCTGTTTTTT,CASTSSGNTGELFF
TRBJ2-5,.,.,TRBV7-2,13,TGTGCCAGCAGCTTTTCTAGCTCCGAGACCCAGTACTTC,CASSFSSSETQYF
TRBJ2-1,TRBD2,once,TRBV14,17,TGTGCCAGCAGCCACTTCCTAGCGGGAGGGCCCTACAATGAGCAGTTCTTC,CASSHFLAGGPYNEQFF
TRBJ2-7,TRBD2,once,TRBV6-1,16,TGTGCCAGCAGTGAACTAACCCAAGGGAGGGTACACGAGCAGTACTTC,CASSELTQGRVHEQYF
TRBJ1-4,.,.,TRBV5-1,14,TGCGCCAGCAGCTTGGGTGGAGGGCCTAGTGTTCTGTTTTTT,CASSLGGGPSVLFF
TRBJ2-1,.,.,TRBV9,15,TGTGCCAGCAGCGTAGCTGGGGACTTCTACAATGAGCAGTTCTTC,CASSVAGDFYNEQFF
TRBJ2-7,.,.,TRBV6-1,16,TGTGCCAGCAGTGAAGCGATAAGCAGGTTTGTATACGAGCAGTACTTC,CASSEAISRFVYEQYF
TRBJ2-1,.,.,TRBV6-1,15,TGTGCCAGCAGCCCCACGGGTTTCTCCTACAATGAGCAGTTCTTC,CASSPTGFSYNEQFF
TRBJ2-7,.,.,TRBV19,15,TGTGCCGGACCCAGAACCCTGAGTAGGGGGAGGGAGCAGTACTTC,CAGPRTLSRGREQYF
TRBJ1-4,.,.,TRBV11-2,15,TGTGCCAGCAGCGTGACAGAATTAACTAATGAAAAACTGTTTTTT,CASSVTELTNEKLFF
TRBJ1-3,TRBD1,.,TRBV13,17,TGTGCCAGCAGCCCCGCGACAGGGACCATCTCTGGAAACACCATATATTTT,CASSPATGTISGNTIYF
TRBJ1-1,.,.,TRBV7-9,13,TGTGCCAGCAGCTTAGCCGGCGGGCATTGGGCTTTCTTT,CASSLAGGHWAFF
TRBJ2-3,.,.,TRBV5-4,14,TGTGCCAGCAGCTTGGATCCAGACACAGATACGCAGTATTTT,CASSLDPDTDTQYF
TRBJ1-1,TRBD1,.,TRBV7-2,12,TGTGCCAGCAGCCCCCAGGGGGTTGGAGCTTTCTTT,CASSPQGVGAFF
TRBJ2-3,.,few,TRBV19,11,TGTGCCAGTAGTATCACAGATACGCAGTATTTT,CASSITDTQYF